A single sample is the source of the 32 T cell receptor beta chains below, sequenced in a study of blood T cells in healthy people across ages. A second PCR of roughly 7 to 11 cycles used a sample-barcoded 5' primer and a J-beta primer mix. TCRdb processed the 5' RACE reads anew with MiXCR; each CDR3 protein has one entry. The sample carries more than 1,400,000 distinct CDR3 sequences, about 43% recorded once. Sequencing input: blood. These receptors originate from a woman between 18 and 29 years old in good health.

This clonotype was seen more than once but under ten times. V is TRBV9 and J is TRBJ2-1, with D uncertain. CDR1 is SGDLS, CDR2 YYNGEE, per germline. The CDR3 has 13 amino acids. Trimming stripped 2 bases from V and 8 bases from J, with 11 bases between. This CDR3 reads CASSVVLADEQFF. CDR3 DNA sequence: TGTGCCAGCAGCGTCGTCCTGGCAGATGAGCAGTTCTTC.

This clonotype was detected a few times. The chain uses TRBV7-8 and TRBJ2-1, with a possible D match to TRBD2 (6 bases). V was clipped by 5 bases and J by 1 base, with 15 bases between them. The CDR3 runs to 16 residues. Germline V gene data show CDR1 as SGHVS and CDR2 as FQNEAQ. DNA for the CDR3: TGTGCCAGCAGCCGGGGTAGCGGAGTTTCCTACAATGAGCAGTTCTTC. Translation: CASSRGSGVSYNEQFF.

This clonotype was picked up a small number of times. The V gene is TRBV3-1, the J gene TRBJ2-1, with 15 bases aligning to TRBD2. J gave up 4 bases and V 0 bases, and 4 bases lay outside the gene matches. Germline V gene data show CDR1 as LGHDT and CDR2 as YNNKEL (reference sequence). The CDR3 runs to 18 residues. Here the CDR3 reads CASSQEGLAGGIYNEQFF. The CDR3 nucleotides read TGTGCCAGCAGCCAAGAGGGACTAGCGGGAGGCATTTACAATGAGCAGTTCTTC.

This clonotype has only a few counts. The CDR3 spells CASSQAGPGQGHEQFF. CDR3 bases: TGCGCCAGCAGCCAAGCGGGCCCGGGACAGGGACATGAGCAGTTCTTC. The genes are TRBV4-1 and TRBJ2-1; the match to TRBD1 covers 9 bases. J was trimmed by 8 bases and V by 1 base; bases with no gene match: 9. The CDR3 loop spans 16 amino acids. The V gene's germline CDR1 is MGHRA and CDR2 YSYEKL.

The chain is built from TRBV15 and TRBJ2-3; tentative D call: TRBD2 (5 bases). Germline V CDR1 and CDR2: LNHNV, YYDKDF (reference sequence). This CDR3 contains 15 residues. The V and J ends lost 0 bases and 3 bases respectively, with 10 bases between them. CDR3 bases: TGTGCCACCAGCAGAGAAGCGGAGTCTACAGATACGCAGTATTTT. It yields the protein CATSREAESTDTQYF.

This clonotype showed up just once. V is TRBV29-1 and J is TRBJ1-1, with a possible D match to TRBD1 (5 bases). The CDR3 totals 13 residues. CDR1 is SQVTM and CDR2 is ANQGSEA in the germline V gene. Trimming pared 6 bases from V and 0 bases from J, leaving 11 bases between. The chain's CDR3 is CSVDKGLNTEAFF. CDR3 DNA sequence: TGCAGCGTGGACAAGGGTTTGAACACTGAAGCTTTCTTT.

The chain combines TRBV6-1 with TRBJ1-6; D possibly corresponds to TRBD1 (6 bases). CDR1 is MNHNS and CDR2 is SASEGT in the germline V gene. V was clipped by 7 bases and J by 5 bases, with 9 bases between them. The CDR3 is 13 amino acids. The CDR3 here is CASKTGDNSPLHF. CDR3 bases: TGTGCCAGCAAGACAGGCGATAATTCACCCCTCCACTTT.

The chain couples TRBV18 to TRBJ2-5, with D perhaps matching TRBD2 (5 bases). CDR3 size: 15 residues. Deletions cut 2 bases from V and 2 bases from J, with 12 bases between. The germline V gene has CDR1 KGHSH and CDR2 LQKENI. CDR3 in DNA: TGTGCCAGCTCACCAGGGAAAGGGAGACAAGAGACCCAGTACTTC. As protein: CASSPGKGRQETQYF. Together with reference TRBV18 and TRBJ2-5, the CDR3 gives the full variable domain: NAGVMQNPRHLVRRRGQEARLRCSPMKGHSHVYWYRQLPEEGLKFMVYLQKENIIDESGMPKERFSAEFPKEGPSILRIQQVVRGDSAAYFCASSPGKGRQETQYFGPGTRLLVL.

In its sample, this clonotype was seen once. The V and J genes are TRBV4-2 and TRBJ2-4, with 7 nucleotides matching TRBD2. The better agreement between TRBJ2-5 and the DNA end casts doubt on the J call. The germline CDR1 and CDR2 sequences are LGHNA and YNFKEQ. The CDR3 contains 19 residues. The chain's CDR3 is CASSLRTSVPRGFQETQYF. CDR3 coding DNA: TGTGCCAGCAGCCTCCGAACTAGCGTACCTAGGGGTTTCCAAGAGACCCAGTACTTC.

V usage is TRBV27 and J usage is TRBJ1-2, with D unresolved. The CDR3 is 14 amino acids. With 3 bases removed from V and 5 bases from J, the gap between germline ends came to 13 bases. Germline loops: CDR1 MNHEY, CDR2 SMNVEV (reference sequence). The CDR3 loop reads CASSFAGPVYGYTF. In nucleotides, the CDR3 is TGTGCCAGCAGTTTCGCCGGGCCGGTGTATGGCTACACCTTC.

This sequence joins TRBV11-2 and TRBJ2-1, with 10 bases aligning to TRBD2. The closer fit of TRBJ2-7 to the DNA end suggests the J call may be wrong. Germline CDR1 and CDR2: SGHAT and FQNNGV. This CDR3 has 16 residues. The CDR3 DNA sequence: TGTGCCAGCAGCTTAGACCTAGCGGGGGCTTACAATGAGCAGTACTTC. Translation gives CASSLDLAGAYNEQYF.

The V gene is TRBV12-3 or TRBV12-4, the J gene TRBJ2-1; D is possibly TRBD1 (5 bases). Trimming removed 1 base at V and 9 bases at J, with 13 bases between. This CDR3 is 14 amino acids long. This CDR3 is CASSLGGSFSEQFF. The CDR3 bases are TGTGCCAGCAGTTTAGGGGGCTCCTTTTCTGAGCAGTTCTTC.

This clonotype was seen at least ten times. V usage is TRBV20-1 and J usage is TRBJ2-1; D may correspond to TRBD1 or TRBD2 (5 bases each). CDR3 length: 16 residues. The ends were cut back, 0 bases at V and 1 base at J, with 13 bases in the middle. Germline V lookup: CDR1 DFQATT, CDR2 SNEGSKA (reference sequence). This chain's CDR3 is CSARDAGTESYNEQFF. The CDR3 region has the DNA TGCAGTGCTAGAGATGCCGGGACCGAGTCCTACAATGAGCAGTTCTTC.

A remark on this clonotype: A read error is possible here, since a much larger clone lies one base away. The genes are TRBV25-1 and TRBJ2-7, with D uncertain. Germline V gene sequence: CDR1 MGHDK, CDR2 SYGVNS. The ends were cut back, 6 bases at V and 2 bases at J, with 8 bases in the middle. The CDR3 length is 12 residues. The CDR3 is CASREPPYEQYF. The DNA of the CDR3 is TGTGCCAGCAGGGAACCCCCCTACGAGCAGTACTTC.

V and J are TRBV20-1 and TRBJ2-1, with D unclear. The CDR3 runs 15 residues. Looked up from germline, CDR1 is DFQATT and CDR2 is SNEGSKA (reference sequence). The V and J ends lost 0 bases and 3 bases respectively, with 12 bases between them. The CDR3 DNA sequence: TGCAGTGCTAGAGATCGGGTTGGGGTCTACAATGAGCAGTTCTTC. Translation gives CSARDRVGVYNEQFF.

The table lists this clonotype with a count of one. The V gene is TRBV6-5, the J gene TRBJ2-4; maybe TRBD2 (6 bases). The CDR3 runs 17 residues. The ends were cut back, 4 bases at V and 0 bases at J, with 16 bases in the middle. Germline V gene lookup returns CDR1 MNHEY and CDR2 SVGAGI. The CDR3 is CASSSGGGALAKNIQYF. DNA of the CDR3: TGTGCCAGCAGTTCAGGAGGCGGGGCCCTAGCCAAAAACATTCAGTACTTC.

The CDR3 protein is CASNLAGGLADTQYF. The DNA for the CDR3 is TGTGCCAGCAACCTAGCGGGAGGACTGGCAGATACGCAGTATTTT. The chain recombines TRBV7-6 with TRBJ2-3, with 11 bases matching TRBD2. The V segment lost 7 bases and the J segment 4 bases; nucleotides outside the gene matches: 7. Germline V CDR1 and CDR2: SGHVS, FNYEAQ. CDR3 size: 15 residues.

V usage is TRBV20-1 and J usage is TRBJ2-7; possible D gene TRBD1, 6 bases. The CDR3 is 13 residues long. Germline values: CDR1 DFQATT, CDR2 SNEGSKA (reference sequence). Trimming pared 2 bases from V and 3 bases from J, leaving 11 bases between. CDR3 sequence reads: CSARWDIGYEQYF. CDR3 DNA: TGCAGTGCTAGATGGGACATTGGCTACGAGCAGTACTTC.

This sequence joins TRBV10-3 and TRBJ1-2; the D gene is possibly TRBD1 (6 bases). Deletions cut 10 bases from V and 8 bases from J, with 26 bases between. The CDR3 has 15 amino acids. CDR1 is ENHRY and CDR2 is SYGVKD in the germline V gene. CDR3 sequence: CATQEGGQGSNGYTF. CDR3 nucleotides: TGTGCCACCCAAGAGGGGGGGCAGGGATCTAACGGCTACACCTTC.

The CDR3 coding sequence is TGTGCCAGCGGGCGGGATCAGTCCTCCTACAATGAGCAGTTCTTC. It is translated as CASGRDQSSYNEQFF. This chain joins TRBV27 and TRBJ2-1; TRBD2 might be the D (6 bases). Trimming shortened V by 8 bases and J by 0 bases, and 14 bases separated the two germline ends. In germline, CDR1 is MNHEY, CDR2 SMNVEV (reference sequence). The CDR3 loop spans 15 amino acids.

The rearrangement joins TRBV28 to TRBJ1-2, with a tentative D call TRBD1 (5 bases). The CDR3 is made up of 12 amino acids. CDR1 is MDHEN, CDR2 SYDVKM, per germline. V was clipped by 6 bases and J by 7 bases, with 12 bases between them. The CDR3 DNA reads TGTGCCAGCAGCCCAGGGTTTTCTGGCTACACCTTC. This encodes CASSPGFSGYTF.

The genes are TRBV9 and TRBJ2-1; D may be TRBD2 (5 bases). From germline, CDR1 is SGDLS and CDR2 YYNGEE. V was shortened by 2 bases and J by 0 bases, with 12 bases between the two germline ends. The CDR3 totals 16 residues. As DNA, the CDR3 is TGTGCCAGCAGCGTTAGACGGGGTAGCTCCTACAATGAGCAGTTCTTC. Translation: CASSVRRGSSYNEQFF.

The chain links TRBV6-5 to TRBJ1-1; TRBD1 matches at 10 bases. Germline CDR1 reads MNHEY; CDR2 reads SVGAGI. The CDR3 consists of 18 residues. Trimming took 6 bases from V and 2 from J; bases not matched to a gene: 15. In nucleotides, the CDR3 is TGTGCCAGCAGCTACGCGGCCCATCGGACAGGGGGAAACACTGAAGCTTTCTTT. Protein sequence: CASSYAAHRTGGNTEAFF.

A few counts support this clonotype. The CDR3 coding sequence is TGTGCCAGCAGTTACTCGAGGGACCTAGCGGGAGGTTATGAGCAGTTCTTC. Translating gives CASSYSRDLAGGYEQFF. The chain couples TRBV6-2 or TRBV6-3 to TRBJ2-1, with TRBD2 matching 11 bases. The CDR3 runs 17 residues. J was trimmed by 8 bases and V by 0 bases; bases with no gene match: 9. Per germline, CDR1 MNHEY and CDR2 SVGEGT.

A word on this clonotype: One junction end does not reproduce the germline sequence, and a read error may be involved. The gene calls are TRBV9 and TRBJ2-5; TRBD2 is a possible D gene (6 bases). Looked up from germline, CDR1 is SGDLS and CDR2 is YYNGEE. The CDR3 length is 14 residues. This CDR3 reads CAGSPSGQREAQYF. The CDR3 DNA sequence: TGTGCCGGCAGCCCGAGTGGACAAAGGGAGGCCCAGTACTTC. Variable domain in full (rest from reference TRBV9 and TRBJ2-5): DSGVTQTPKHLITATGQRVTLRCSPRSGDLSVYWYQQSLDQGLQFLIQYYNGEERAKGNILERFSAQQFPDLHSELNLSSLELGDSALYFCAGSPSGQREAQYFGPGTRLLVL.

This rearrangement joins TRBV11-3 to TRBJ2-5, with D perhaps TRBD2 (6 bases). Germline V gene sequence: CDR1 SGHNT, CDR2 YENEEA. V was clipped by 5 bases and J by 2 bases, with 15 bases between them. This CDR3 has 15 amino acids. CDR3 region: CASSLGASEQETQYF. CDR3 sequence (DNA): TGTGCCAGCAGCCTCGGGGCTAGCGAGCAAGAGACCCAGTACTTC.

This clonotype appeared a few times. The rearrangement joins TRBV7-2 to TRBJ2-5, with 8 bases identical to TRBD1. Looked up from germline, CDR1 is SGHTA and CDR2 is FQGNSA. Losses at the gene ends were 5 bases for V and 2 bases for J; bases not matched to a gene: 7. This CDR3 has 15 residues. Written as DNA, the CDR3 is TGTGCCAGCAGCCTTGGGGGACAGGTTCAAGAGACCCAGTACTTC. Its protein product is CASSLGGQVQETQYF.

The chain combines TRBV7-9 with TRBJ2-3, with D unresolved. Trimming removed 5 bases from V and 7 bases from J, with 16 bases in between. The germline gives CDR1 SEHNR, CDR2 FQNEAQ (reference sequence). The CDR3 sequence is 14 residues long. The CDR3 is CASSPQSGPNTQYF. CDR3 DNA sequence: TGTGCCAGCAGCCCACAATCAGGACCGAATACGCAGTATTTT. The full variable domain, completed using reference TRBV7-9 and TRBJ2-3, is DTGVSQNPRHKITKRGQNVTFRCDPISEHNRLYWYRQTLGQGPEFLTYFQNEAQLEKSRLLSDRFSAERPKGSFSTLEIQRTEQGDSAMYLCASSPQSGPNTQYFGPGTRLTVL.

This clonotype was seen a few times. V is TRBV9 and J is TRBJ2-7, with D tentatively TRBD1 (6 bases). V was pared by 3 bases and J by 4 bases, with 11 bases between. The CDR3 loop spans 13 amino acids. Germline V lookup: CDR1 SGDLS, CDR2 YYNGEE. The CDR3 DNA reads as TGTGCCAGCAGCGCTCATCAGGGGTACGAGCAGTACTTC. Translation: CASSAHQGYEQYF.

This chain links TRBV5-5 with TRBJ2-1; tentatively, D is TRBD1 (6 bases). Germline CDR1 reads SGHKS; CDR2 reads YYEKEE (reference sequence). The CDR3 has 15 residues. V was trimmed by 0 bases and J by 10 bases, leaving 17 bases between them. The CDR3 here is CASSLEDRNSYEQFF. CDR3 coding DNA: TGTGCCAGCAGCTTGGAGGACAGAAACTCCTACGAGCAGTTCTTC.

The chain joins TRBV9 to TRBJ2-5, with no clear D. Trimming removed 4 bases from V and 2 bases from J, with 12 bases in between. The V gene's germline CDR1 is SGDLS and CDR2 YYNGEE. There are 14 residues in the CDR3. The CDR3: CASSSQEVQETQYF. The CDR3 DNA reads TGTGCCAGCAGCTCCCAAGAGGTACAAGAGACCCAGTACTTC.

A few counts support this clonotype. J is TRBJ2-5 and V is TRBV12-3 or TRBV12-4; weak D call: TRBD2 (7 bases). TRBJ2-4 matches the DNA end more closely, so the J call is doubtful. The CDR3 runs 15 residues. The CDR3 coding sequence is TGTGCCAGCAGTTTAGCGCTAAGGGGGGGGGGCATTCAGTACTTC. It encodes CASSLALRGGGIQYF.